Described below is a single T cell receptor beta chain sequence and its context. Its antigen is unknown. TCRdb's table, derived via immunoSEQ multiplex PCR, lists solely in-frame clones and lacks some. Of 30,000 to 35,000 clones in the sample, around nine tenths were seen once. This entry is derived from a study of T cells in localized non-small cell lung cancer. V was pared by 3 bases and J by 6 bases, with 19 bases between. This CDR3 has 16 amino acids. Per the germline V gene, CDR1 is SGHNT and CDR2 is YYREEE (reference sequence). The study, taken as a whole, reports: Median detection of top 100 tumor clones in adjacent lung was 57 clones. Highest T cell clonality was seen in uninvolved adjacent lung, surpassing that measured in tumor. Increased T cell density in blood showed an association with longer overall survival.

The material sequenced was peripheral blood, taken before any cancer treatment. This TCR was sampled from a woman aged 40-69 years with stage I lung adenocarcinoma. The chain couples TRBV5-4 to TRBJ1-3, with D perhaps matching TRBD1 (5 bases). In DNA form, the CDR3 reads TGTGCCAGCAGCTCGCGGGACTCCCTGATGGCAAACACCATATATTTT. Its protein is CASSSRDSLMANTIYF.